This section outlines one T cell receptor (beta chain) sequence together with its context. Only in-frame clones appear in the TCRdb table, and some are missing; sequencing was by immunoSEQ multiplex PCR. The sample shows some 170,000 clones, approximately 94% of them seen only once. The sample belongs to a study of T cell responses to AZD1222 COVID-19 vaccine. The CDR3 runs 15 residues. The junction had 8 bases not matched to a gene; V was cut back by 2 bases and J by 4 bases. Germline CDR1 is SGHRS and CDR2 is YFSETQ. The clonotype was recovered from an adult who received the AZD1222 COVID-19 vaccine. This material consisted of peripheral blood, taken 28 days after the second AZD1222 dose. The V call is TRBV5-1, the J call TRBJ1-2; 7 nucleotides align to TRBD1. The CDR3 coding sequence is TGCGCCAGCAGCTTACGAATTGGGACAGTCTATGGCTACACCTTC. Its translation is CASSLRIGTVYGYTF.